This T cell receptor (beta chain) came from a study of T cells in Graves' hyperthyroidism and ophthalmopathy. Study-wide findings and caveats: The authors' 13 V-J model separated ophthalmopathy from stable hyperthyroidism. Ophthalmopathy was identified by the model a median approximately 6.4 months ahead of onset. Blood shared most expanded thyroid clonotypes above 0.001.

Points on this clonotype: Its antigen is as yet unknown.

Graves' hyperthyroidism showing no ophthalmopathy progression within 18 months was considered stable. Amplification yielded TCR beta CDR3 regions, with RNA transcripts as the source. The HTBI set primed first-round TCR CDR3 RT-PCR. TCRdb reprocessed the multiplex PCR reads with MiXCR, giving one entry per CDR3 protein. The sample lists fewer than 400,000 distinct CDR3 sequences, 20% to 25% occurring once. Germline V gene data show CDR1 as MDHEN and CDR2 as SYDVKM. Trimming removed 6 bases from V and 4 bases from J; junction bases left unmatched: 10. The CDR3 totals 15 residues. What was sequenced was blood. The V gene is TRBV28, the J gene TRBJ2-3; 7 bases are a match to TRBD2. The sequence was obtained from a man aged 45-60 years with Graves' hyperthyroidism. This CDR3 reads CASSAGASGADTQYF. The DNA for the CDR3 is TGTGCCAGCAGCGCGGGAGCTTCTGGGGCAGATACGCAGTATTTT.